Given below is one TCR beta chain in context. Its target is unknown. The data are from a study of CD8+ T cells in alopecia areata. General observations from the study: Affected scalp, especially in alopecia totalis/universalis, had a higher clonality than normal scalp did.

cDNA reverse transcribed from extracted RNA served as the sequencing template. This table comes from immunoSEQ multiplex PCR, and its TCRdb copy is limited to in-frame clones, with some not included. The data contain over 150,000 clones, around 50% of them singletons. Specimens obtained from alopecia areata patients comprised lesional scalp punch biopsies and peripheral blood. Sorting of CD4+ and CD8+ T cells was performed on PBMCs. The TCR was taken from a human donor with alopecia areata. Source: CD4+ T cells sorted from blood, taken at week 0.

In DNA form, the CDR3 reads TGTGCCAGCAGCTTGGCATGGGCAGATACGCAGTATTTT. Amino acids: CASSLAWADTQYF. This chain joins TRBV5-6 and TRBJ2-3; no reliable D call. Trimming shortened V by 0 bases and J by 4 bases, and 6 bases separated the two germline ends. Germline lookup yields CDR1 SGHDT and CDR2 YYEEEE. CDR3 length equals 13 residues.